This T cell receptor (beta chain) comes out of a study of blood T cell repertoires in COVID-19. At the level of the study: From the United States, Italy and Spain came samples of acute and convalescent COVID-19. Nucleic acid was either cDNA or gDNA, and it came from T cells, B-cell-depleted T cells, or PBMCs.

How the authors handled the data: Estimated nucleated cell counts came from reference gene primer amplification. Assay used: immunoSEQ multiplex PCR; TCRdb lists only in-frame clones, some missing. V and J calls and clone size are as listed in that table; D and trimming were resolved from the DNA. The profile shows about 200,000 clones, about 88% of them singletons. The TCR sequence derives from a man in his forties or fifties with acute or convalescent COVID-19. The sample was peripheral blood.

The CDR3 loop reads CASSLPSGSHEQYF. CDR3 coding DNA: TGTGCCAGCAGTTTACCTAGCGGGAGCCACGAGCAGTACTTC. The chain uses TRBV28 and TRBJ2-7; 10 bases match TRBD2. The CDR3 consists of 14 residues. V gave up 2 bases and J gave up 5 bases; unmatched junction bases: 3. The germline V gene has CDR1 MDHEN and CDR2 SYDVKM.